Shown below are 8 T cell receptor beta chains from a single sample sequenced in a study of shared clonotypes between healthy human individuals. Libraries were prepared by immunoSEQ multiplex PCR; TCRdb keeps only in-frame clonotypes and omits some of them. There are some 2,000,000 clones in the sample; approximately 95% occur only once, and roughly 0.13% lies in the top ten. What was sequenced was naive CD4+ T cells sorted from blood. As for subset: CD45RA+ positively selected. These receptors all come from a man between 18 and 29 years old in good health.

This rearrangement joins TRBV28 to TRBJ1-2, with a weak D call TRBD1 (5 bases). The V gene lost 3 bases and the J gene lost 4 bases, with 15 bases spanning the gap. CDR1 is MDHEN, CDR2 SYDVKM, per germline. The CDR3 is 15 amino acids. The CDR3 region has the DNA TGTGCCAGCAGTTTCCCAACGGGAGGGACCTATGGCTACACCTTC. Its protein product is CASSFPTGGTYGYTF.

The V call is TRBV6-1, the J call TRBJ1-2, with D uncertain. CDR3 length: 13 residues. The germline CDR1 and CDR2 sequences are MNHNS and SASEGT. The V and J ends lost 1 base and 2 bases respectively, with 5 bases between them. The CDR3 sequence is CASSEGGNYGYTF. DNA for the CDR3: TGTGCCAGCAGTGAAGGTGGGAACTATGGCTACACCTTC.

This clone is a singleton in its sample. The CDR3 loop reads CASSEDRVHNSPLHF. CDR3 bases: TGTGCCAGCAGTGAGGATCGGGTGCATAATTCACCCCTCCACTTT. This chain uses TRBV25-1 with TRBJ1-6; D is uncertain. The CDR3 is 15 residues long. Trimming removed 3 bases at V and 5 bases at J, with 11 bases between. Germline V lookup: CDR1 MGHDK, CDR2 SYGVNS. The full variable domain, rest sourced from reference TRBV25-1 and TRBJ1-6, is EADIYQTPRYLVIGTGKKITLECSQTMGHDKMYWYQQDPGMELHLIHYSYGVNSTEKGDLSSESTVSRIRTEHFPLTLESARPSHTSQYLCASSEDRVHNSPLHFGNGTRLTVT.

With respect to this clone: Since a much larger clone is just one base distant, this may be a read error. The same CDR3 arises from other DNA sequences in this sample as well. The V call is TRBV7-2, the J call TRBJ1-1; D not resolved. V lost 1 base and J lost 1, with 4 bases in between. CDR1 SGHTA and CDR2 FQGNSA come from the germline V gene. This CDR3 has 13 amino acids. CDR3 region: CASSLVGNTEAFF. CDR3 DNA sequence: TGTGCCAGCAGCTTAGTCGGGAACACTGAAGCTTTCTTT.

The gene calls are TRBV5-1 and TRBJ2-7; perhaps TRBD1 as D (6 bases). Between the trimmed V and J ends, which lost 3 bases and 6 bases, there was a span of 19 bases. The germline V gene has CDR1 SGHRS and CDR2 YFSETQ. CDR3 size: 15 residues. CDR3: CASSSTGTSGPEQYF. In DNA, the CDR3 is TGCGCCAGCAGCTCCACCGGGACAAGCGGCCCCGAGCAGTACTTC.

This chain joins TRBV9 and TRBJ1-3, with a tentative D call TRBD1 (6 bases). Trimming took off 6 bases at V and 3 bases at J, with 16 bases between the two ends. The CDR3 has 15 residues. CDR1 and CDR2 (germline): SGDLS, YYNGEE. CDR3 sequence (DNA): TGTGCCAGCACCCCGACGGGGGCTGTTGGAAACACCATATATTTT. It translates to CASTPTGAVGNTIYF.

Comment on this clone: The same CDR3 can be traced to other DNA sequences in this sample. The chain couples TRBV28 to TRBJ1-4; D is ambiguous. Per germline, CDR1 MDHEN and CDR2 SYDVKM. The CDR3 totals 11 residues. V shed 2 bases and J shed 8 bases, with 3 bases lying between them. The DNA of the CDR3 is TGTGCCAGCAGTTTAACGGAAAAACTGTTTTTT. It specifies CASSLTEKLFF.

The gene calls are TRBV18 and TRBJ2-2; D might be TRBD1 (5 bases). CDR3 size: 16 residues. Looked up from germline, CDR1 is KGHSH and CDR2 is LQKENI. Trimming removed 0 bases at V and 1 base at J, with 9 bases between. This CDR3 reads CASSPPQGQNTGELFF. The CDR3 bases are TGTGCCAGCTCACCACCCCAAGGACAGAACACCGGGGAGCTGTTTTTT.